These T cell receptor beta chains were read from a single sample in a study of T cells after yellow fever vaccination. TCRdb analysed the 5' RACE reads with MiXCR anew, one entry per CDR3 protein. The table has some 260,000 distinct CDR3 sequences, roughly 5.2% seen once. The material sequenced was CD4+ T cells sorted from PBMCs, taken on the day of the yellow fever booster vaccination. These receptors were collected from a man between 18 and 29 years old who received the YFV17D yellow fever vaccine. Both conserved end residues are part of each CDR3. A D gene is named only where the DNA matches it firmly. Clone size, where shown, is once, few, many, or a class for clones that have expanded.

TGCGCCAGCAGCTTGGACGGGACGGAGATAGAGACCCAGTACTTC CASSLDGTEIETQYF 15 . TRBJ2-5 . TRBV5-1
TGTGCCAGCAGTTACTTTGACTCACACATTCAGTACTTC CASSYFDSHIQYF 13 . TRBJ2-4 few TRBV6-5
TGTGCCAGCAGTTTAGGGTCCGGGAGCTCCTACAATGAGCAGTTCTTC CASSLGSGSSYNEQFF 16 . TRBJ2-1 many TRBV12-3/TRBV12-4
TGTGCCAGCGGGCGGGACCGTTGGGCTGGAATCGATCCGAAGGAGTTCTTC CASGRDRWAGIDPKEFF 17 . TRBJ2-1 few TRBV2
TGTGCCAGCAGCTTGGGGGTATATGAGCAGTTCTTC CASSLGVYEQFF 12 . TRBJ2-1 many TRBV5-6
TGTGCCAGCAGTGTCCCCGGGACAGGGATATACGAGCAGTACTTC CASSVPGTGIYEQYF 15 TRBD1 TRBJ2-7 many TRBV6-5
TGCGCCAGCAGGTTGTTAGCGGACCAATTCACAGATACGCAGTATTTT CASRLLADQFTDTQYF 16 . TRBJ2-3 many TRBV5-1
TGTGCCAGCAGTTACTCCGGACAGGGCTTCTCTGGAAACACCATATATTTT CASSYSGQGFSGNTIYF 17 TRBD1 TRBJ1-3 . TRBV6-5
TGTGCCATCAGTGAGTCCACGGGGGGGCCAGTAGATACGCAGTATTTT CAISESTGGPVDTQYF 16 TRBD2 TRBJ2-3 many TRBV10-3
TGTGCCAGCGCCCCCGGGACAGGGGGCCAAGAGACCCAGTACTTC CASAPGTGGQETQYF 15 TRBD1 TRBJ2-5 . TRBV18
TGCGCCAGCAGCCACAGTGAAGAGACCCAGTACTTC CASSHSEETQYF 12 . TRBJ2-5 few TRBV4-1
TGTGCCAGCAGCTTAGGACAGGGTCCGAACAATGAGCAGTTCTTC CASSLGQGPNNEQFF 15 TRBD1 TRBJ2-1 few TRBV14
TGTGCCAGCAGTTTAGGTGCGGGGACTTTCGGCACTGAAGCTTTCTTT CASSLGAGTFGTEAFF 16 . TRBJ1-1 few TRBV12-3/TRBV12-4
TGCAGTGCTAGAGGCGGGGTGGGGGCCACAGATACGCAGTATTTT CSARGGVGATDTQYF 15 . TRBJ2-3 few TRBV20-1
TGTGCCAGCAGGGACCCGGGCGCGTACAATGAGCAGTTCTTC CASRDPGAYNEQFF 14 . TRBJ2-1 . TRBV7-2
TGTGCCAGCAGAACCGGGACACAGTACTACGAGCAGTACTTC CASRTGTQYYEQYF 14 . TRBJ2-7 few TRBV6-5
TGTGCCAGCTCACTCAGCCCCTCCACAGATACGCAGTATTTT CASSLSPSTDTQYF 14 . TRBJ2-3 few TRBV18
TGTGCCAGCAGCCTCGGGACAGGGGGCGTTTGGGACTATGGCTACACCTTC CASSLGTGGVWDYGYTF 17 TRBD1 TRBJ1-2 . TRBV11-2
TGCAGTGCCCGGGGCCCCAGCGGGGGATACGAGCAGTACTTC CSARGPSGGYEQYF 14 TRBD2 TRBJ2-7 few TRBV20-1
TGTGCCAGCAGATCTCCGGACAGGGTGGACATTCAGTACTTC CASRSPDRVDIQYF 14 TRBD1 TRBJ2-4 many TRBV27
TGTGCCAGCAGTTATTCGTTGGGGGACCCCAATCAGCCCCAGCATTTT CASSYSLGDPNQPQHF 16 . TRBJ1-5 many TRBV6-9
TGCGCCAGCAGCTTGGGACAGGGGAGGTCAGATACGCAGTATTTT CASSLGQGRSDTQYF 15 TRBD1 TRBJ2-3 few TRBV5-1
TGTGCCAGCAGCTTTCAGGGGGCCCCCCATAGCAATCAGCCCCAGCATTTT CASSFQGAPHSNQPQHF 17 TRBD1 TRBJ1-5 many TRBV7-2
TGTGCCAGCAGTGATGGACCCGGCGAGAGCCAGTACTTC CASSDGPGESQYF 13 . TRBJ2-5 . TRBV6-1
TGTGCCAGCAGCTTAGATGGGACATACTCCTACAATGAGCAGTTCTTC CASSLDGTYSYNEQFF 16 . TRBJ2-1 few TRBV11-2
TGCAGTGCTAGACGTAGCGGAGAGACCCAGTACTTC CSARRSGETQYF 12 . TRBJ2-5 . TRBV20-1
TGCAGCGTTGAAGACGCCAGGGGGGGCTCCTACAATGAGCAGTTCTTC CSVEDARGGSYNEQFF 16 . TRBJ2-1 many TRBV29-1
TGTGCCAGTAGTATACAGGGAGGCTACACCTTC CASSIQGGYTF 11 . TRBJ1-2 few TRBV19
TGTGCCAGCAAGGGACCGGTCACAACTAATGAAAAACTGTTTTTT CASKGPVTTNEKLFF 15 . TRBJ1-4 . TRBV6-6
TGTGCCACCCAAGTTGGGCAGAGCGAGCAGTACTTC CATQVGQSEQYF 12 . TRBJ2-7 few TRBV3-1
TGTGCCAGCAGGACTCCAGGGGGCGGGGATGGCTACACCTTC CASRTPGGGDGYTF 14 TRBD1 TRBJ1-2 few TRBV5-4
TGTGCCAGCAGCTTACTTCAGAGCTCCTACGAGCAGTACTTC CASSLLQSSYEQYF 14 . TRBJ2-7 . TRBV11-1
TGCGCCAAAAGAGGGAGGGGGAACACTGAAGCTTTCTTT CAKRGRGNTEAFF 13 . TRBJ1-1 . TRBV23-1
TGCAGTGCCAGGCCTGGGACAGGGGGCCGTGGCTACACCTTC CSARPGTGGRGYTF 14 TRBD1 TRBJ1-2 . TRBV20-1
TGTGCCAGCAGTTGGACAGGGGACTATGGCTACACCTTC CASSWTGDYGYTF 13 TRBD1 TRBJ1-2 many TRBV12-3/TRBV12-4
TGTGCCAGCACCTTGGACCCCTGGGCAGATACGCAGTATTTT CASTLDPWADTQYF 14 . TRBJ2-3 few TRBV6-6
TGCAGTGCTAGAGATTGGCCCCTAGCGGCCAACAATGAGCAGTTCTTC CSARDWPLAANNEQFF 16 TRBD2 TRBJ2-1 few TRBV20-1
TGCAGTGCAATGGACAGCTCGGATCAGCCCCAGCATTTT CSAMDSSDQPQHF 13 . TRBJ1-5 . TRBV20-1
TGCAGCGTCACAGGGGACGGGGTAGCCAAAAACATTCAGTACTTC CSVTGDGVAKNIQYF 15 TRBD1 TRBJ2-4 many TRBV29-1
TGTGCCTGGCAGGGGCACACTGAAGCTTTCTTT CAWQGHTEAFF 11 . TRBJ1-1 once TRBV30
TGTGCCAGCACCATCAGGGGAACCCGCTACGAGCAGTACTTC CASTIRGTRYEQYF 14 . TRBJ2-7 . TRBV12-3/TRBV12-4
TGTGCCAGCAGCCCCTCCGGGGATCGAAATGGCTACACCTTC CASSPSGDRNGYTF 14 . TRBJ1-2 few TRBV4-2
TGCAGTGCTTTAGAGGGGCCCGGTCAGCCCCAGCATTTT CSALEGPGQPQHF 13 . TRBJ1-5 . TRBV20-1
TGTGCCAGCAGTTTAGTTTCCACCTCCAACGAGCAGTACTTC CASSLVSTSNEQYF 14 . TRBJ2-7 many TRBV28
TGTGCCAGCAGTTCGGGGGGGGCTAGCACAGATACGCAGTATTTT CASSSGGASTDTQYF 15 TRBD2 TRBJ2-3 many TRBV28
TGTGCCACCCGACTAGCGGGGTCAGATACGCAGTATTTT CATRLAGSDTQYF 13 TRBD2 TRBJ2-3 many TRBV15
TGTGCCAGCAGTCCTCTCGGGAGCGGGCTGGCAGATACGCAGTATTTT CASSPLGSGLADTQYF 16 . TRBJ2-3 few TRBV12-3/TRBV12-4
TGTGCCAGCAGCCGACTAGCGGGGGTCACCGGGGAGCTGTTTTTT CASSRLAGVTGELFF 15 TRBD2 TRBJ2-2 . TRBV2
TGTGCCAGCAGCCCGGGCCCGGGACAGTTCACCGGGGAGCTGTTTTTT CASSPGPGQFTGELFF 16 TRBD1 TRBJ2-2 . TRBV5-6
TGTGCCAGCAGCCTCAACCGGGTCCTTCTTTCCTATGGCTACACCTTC CASSLNRVLLSYGYTF 16 . TRBJ1-2 many TRBV7-2
TGTGCCAGCAGCCCGGACCGTTCTAGCACAGATACGCAGTATTTT CASSPDRSSTDTQYF 15 . TRBJ2-3 few TRBV7-2
TGTGCCAGCAGCTTGGCCGTTGACAGGCTTAGCAATCAGCCCCAGCATTTT CASSLAVDRLSNQPQHF 17 . TRBJ1-5 . TRBV5-5
TGTGCCAGCAGTGAACTGGGACAGCAAGAGACCCAGTACTTC CASSELGQQETQYF 14 TRBD1 TRBJ2-5 many TRBV6-1
TGCGCCAGCAGATCCGGTCCGGAGTTGGAGCAGTTCTTC CASRSGPELEQFF 13 . TRBJ2-1 . TRBV5-1
TGCGCCAGCAGCCAACCAGGGGGAGCAGATACGCAGTATTTT CASSQPGGADTQYF 14 TRBD1 TRBJ2-3 . TRBV4-1
TGTGCCTGGAGGAGACTAGCGGGGGGGCGAGATACGCAGTATTTT CAWRRLAGGRDTQYF 15 TRBD2 TRBJ2-3 . TRBV30
TGTGCCAGCAGGCGGGGGGGAGATCAAGAGACCCAGTACTTC CASRRGGDQETQYF 14 TRBD2 TRBJ2-5 many TRBV6-6
TGTGCCAGCAGTTTACCCCCTTTAGGACGAGAGACCCAGTACTTC CASSLPPLGRETQYF 15 . TRBJ2-5 . TRBV28
TGTGCCAGCAGCTCTTCTTCCGGCAATGAGCAGTTCTTC CASSSSSGNEQFF 13 . TRBJ2-1 many TRBV7-2